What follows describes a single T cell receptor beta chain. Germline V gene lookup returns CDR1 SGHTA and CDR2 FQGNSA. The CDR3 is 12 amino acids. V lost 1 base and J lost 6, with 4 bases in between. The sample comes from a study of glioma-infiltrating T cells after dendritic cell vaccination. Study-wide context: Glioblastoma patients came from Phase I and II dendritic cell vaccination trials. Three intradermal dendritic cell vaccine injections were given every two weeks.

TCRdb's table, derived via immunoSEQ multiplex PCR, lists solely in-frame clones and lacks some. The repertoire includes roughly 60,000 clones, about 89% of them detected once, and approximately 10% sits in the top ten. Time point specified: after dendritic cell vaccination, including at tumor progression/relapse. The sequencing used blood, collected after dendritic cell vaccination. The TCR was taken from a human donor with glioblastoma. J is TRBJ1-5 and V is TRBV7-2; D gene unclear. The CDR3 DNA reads TGTGCCAGCAGCTTAGTTCGTCAGCCCCAGCATTTT. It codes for CASSLVRQPQHF.